This TCR beta chain was observed in a study of cytomegalovirus exposure and HLA in healthy donors (dated by TCRdb to 2017 to 2019). Regarding the study in general: An earlier analysis of about 530 of the donors reported 250 to 300 Gb of sequence data and some 110 million unique TCR beta sequences obtained from roughly 170 million T cells. A later analysis re-examined previously published TCR beta repertoires from just over 650 donors and added high-resolution HLA genotyping to investigate patterns of TCR occurrence. Rather than drawing on any new phenotypic data, the later analysis identified candidate immune exposures from TCR beta sequences and the way those sequences occurred across donors. An earlier analysis of several hundred of the donors used high-throughput TCR beta sequencing to judge whether each TCR beta V gene segment behaved as functional or pseudogenic. Because of strong linkage in the cohort, four or five DR-DQ haplotypes were treated as single units for association and clustering. The aim of the study was to test whether cataloging public T cell receptors could identify signatures of past pathogen exposure. HLA typing covered class I and class II loci at four-digit resolution. Among the roughly 400 genotyped donors, around 79% belonged to the genetic ancestry cluster associated with self-reported Caucasian donors. To predict cytomegalovirus infection status, the study combined high-throughput TCR immunosequencing, statistical association of individual TCRs with disease status, and machine learning. Every repertoire in the discovery cohort had been generated on one and the same sequencing platform. Among roughly 400 genotyped donors of the cohort, an average of around 220,000 unique TCR beta nucleotide sequences was sequenced per donor, of which about 19% were non-productive. About 300 gigabases of sequencing data and approximately 93 million unique TCR sequences were included in an early release covering several hundred HLA-typed donors. The number of donors typed differed by locus, with about 629-640 for A, B, C, DRB1 and DQB1, roughly 520 for DQA1, under 610 for DPA1, and 472 for DPB1. Genome-wide SNP genotypes for about three fifths of the 666 donors were used in a later genetic analysis, which treated that subset as a discovery cohort. Donor age, sex, ethnicity and CMV serostatus were compiled together with the repertoire data. Besides the first cohort of some 670 subjects, a separate validation cohort made up of over 100 different subjects was used. The study used immunosequencing to profile the T cell repertoires of more than 650 subjects and linked those repertoires to cytomegalovirus serostatus.

A distance of 13 bases separates the germline ends of V and J, which lose 4 bases and 1 base respectively. The germline V gene provides CDR1 MNHEY and CDR2 SVGAGI. The CDR3 measures 15 amino acids from cysteine to phenylalanine. Only the CDR3 DNA is retained, 45 bases long and in frame from the first base. A note on this clone: Its antigen is unknown. Per-base quality was not reported, and no clone a single base away is much larger than it.

Study-level results and caveats: According to the authors, the approach could potentially be generalized to other disease states and immunological phenotypes. Because HLA typing was missing for some donors at each locus, association tests included only the typed subset. The study listed 150 to 200 TCR beta chains as associated with cytomegalovirus. A cluster of highly shared sequence variants was judged likely to be a technical artifact of the sequencing pipeline. Specific HLA alleles were associated with 16,951 TCR beta sequences at a false discovery rate of 0.05 in a later analysis. In a later analysis, the rate of TCR association differed among HLA loci, with DRB1 alleles having the most associated TCRs and HLA-C alleles having the fewest. In a later genetic analysis, fewer N-insertions in productive TCRs were reported among donors in an Asian-associated ancestry cluster than the roughly 700-donor mean. According to a later analysis, most CMV-associated TCR beta chains appeared to be HLA-restricted, and the HLA associations seemed to be driven largely by CMV exposure. For the cohort, immune exposure information was limited to CMV serostatus. Three of the identified cytomegalovirus-associated TCR beta chains were confirmed in vitro to be specific for cytomegalovirus antigens. Strong co-occurrence of HLA alleles, especially DR and DQ, made assigning TCR associations to individual alleles difficult. In an earlier analysis of around 500 of the donors, most TCR beta V segments appeared in productive rearrangements about 87% or about 30% of the time, broadly matching IMGT annotations. A further reported finding was that TCR beta sequences accurately predicted the HLA-A and HLA-B alleles for most subjects in the first cohort. The cohort was sequenced for TCR beta chains only, and without alpha or paired-chain data the features that could be detected were limited. A later genetic analysis associated a missense DCLRE1C variant with V-gene and J-gene trimming of TCR beta chains, and an independent cohort replicated the association. The classifier was reported to diagnose cytomegalovirus status with high specificity and sensitivity in both the original cohort and the validation cohort. According to a later analysis, parvovirus B19, influenza, CMV and Epstein-Barr virus appeared linked to several top co-occurrence clusters. Because the 87-base-pair reads could not distinguish some IMGT-functional V segments, including TRBV6-2 and TRBV6-3, those segments were excluded. Linkage disequilibrium might explain the correlated functional status among segregating V segments, but an unknown experimental factor could not be excluded. Most TCR sequences were observed very rarely across donors, whereas some public TCRs were present in many individuals. Presence/absence analyses assumed roughly uniform sequencing depth across donors, an assumption that may not hold. Because counts were too low, seventeen rarely observed V segments, including chromosome 9 orphons, were excluded from the earlier analysis of several hundred of the donors. Compared with equally common non-associated chains, HLA-associated TCR beta chains in a later analysis were more clonally expanded and had lower generation probabilities.

The cohort comprised hundreds of healthy bone marrow donors. At the time of sampling, all cohort members were nominally healthy, though unrecorded immune exposures were likely present. The donor tested CMV seropositive and was one of the 289 seropositive cohort members. A peripheral blood sample was collected from each donor, and TCR beta sequencing was performed on peripheral blood mononuclear cells. Genomic DNA extraction from the blood cell samples was performed with the Qiagen DNeasy Blood Extraction Kit. Library construction relied on the immunoSEQ multiplex PCR assay. For the multiplex PCR, a mixture combining 60 forward primers for TCR Vbeta segments and 13 reverse primers for TCR Jbeta segments was used. A multiplex PCR assay on genomic DNA amplified the CDR3 region of rearranged TCR beta genes. On the Illumina HiSeq System, the amplified TCR beta libraries were sequenced as 87-base-pair reads. The authors processed their data as follows. In a later analysis, tens of millions of unique TCR beta chains were counted across the 500 to 850 repertoires, and approximately 9.9 million of these chains were shared by at least two donors. To remove PCR and sequencing errors, raw reads were error-corrected and collapsed into unique sequences using a nearest-neighbor algorithm that merged closely related sequences. To assign V, D and J gene segments, CDR3 sequences were aligned to IMGT reference sequences. Each retained sequence needed at least a six-nucleotide match to both a V gene segment and a J gene segment. A rearrangement was called productive if the CDR3 had no stop codons and remained in frame with V and J, and every other rearrangement was called non-productive. Following IMGT convention, CDR3 was defined as the stretch from the second conserved V-encoded cysteine up to the conserved J-encoded phenylalanine. The earlier analysis of 500 to 650 of the donors excluded any sequence lacking an unambiguous match to a single V gene segment. In an earlier analysis of 587 of the donors, a V segment was called functional when productive rearrangements were above 56.7%, and segregating when the standard deviation between donors exceeded 5%. A statistical classification framework was developed to diagnose cytomegalovirus status using the catalog of TCR beta chain sequences. V and J gene assignment, in a later analysis, came from comparing TCR nucleotide sequences with IMGT/GENE-DB human TR gene sequences. A later analysis assigned CDR3 sequences and most-parsimonious VDJ recombination scenarios with the TCRdist pipeline. In a later analysis, each TCR beta chain was defined by its CDR3 amino acid sequence together with its V-gene family, and reads lacking a unique V-gene family were excluded. In a later analysis, 550 to 650 highly shared, low-generation-probability nucleotide sequences were removed to address suspected cross-contamination and a sequencing artifact. A later analysis calculated a clonal expansion index for each public chain from normalized within-repertoire ranks of inferred template counts. A later analysis computed generation probabilities with a VDJ recombination model fitted to out-of-frame rearrangements, and checked the results against IGoR. Hypergeometric tests were used in a later analysis to score TCR-TCR, TCR-HLA and TCR-CMV co-occurrence, with a repertoire-size bias correction applied to the TCR pairs. To estimate false discovery rates, a later analysis permuted the HLA or CMV assignments 20 times. In a later analysis, co-occurring TCRs were grouped with DBSCAN, and TCRdist sequence similarity was added when clustering was performed within HLA-allele-positive subsets. Repertoires with fewer than 30,000 or more than 120,000 public chains, plus five repertoires with anomalous nucleotide sharing, were excluded from co-occurrence clustering. In its TCRdb copy, this immuneACCESS table keeps in-frame sequences only and misses some clones. Where compared with another copy, unresolved V genes explain less than half of these, and the others have no known cause. V and J calls and clone size are copied from that table; D and trimming were computed from the DNA. The sample includes about 130,000 clones, with approximately 85% observed a single time. Of the sample, roughly 8% is held by the ten largest clones.

The chain is assembled from TRBV6-5 and TRBJ1-1; the D gene assignment is ambiguous. This receptor was obtained from a woman in her 50s in good health and CMV-seropositive. The source material was PBMCs. The CDR3 region reads CASSSRLIGNTEAFF. The DNA sequence follows: TGTGCCAGCAGTTCCCGACTTATAGGGAACACTGAAGCTTTCTTT.